Each of the 19 T cell receptor beta chains below was sequenced from the same sample in a study of T cells expressing NK-cell markers. TCRdb reprocessed the 5' RACE reads, with one entry per CDR3 protein and no DNA. Its clone listing holds some 110,000 distinct CDR3 sequences. Material for sequencing was blood T cells: a sorted CD56 or NKG2C T cell subset, CD4+ or CD8+ T cells, or bulk PBMC T cells (not recorded which). These receptors came from a woman aged 18 to 75 in good health.

The gene calls are TRBV6-1 and TRBJ2-7; as DNA is missing, the TRBD2 call by TCRdb cannot be tested. The CDR3 consists of 13 residues. Per the germline V gene, CDR1 is MNHNS and CDR2 is SASEGT. The CDR3: CASRAAGGYEQYF.

The gene calls are TRBV7-2 and TRBJ2-3; with no DNA, the TCRdb D assignment of TRBD2 cannot be verified. This CDR3 is built from 17 residues. Germline lookup yields CDR1 SGHTA and CDR2 FQGNSA. This CDR3 is CASSLLGGAHSTDTQYF. Supplemented by reference TRBV7-2 and TRBJ2-3, the full variable domain reads GAGVSQSPSNKVTEKGKDVELRCDPISGHTALYWYRQSLGQGLEFLIYFQGNSAPDKSGLPSDRFSAERTGGSVSTLTIQRTQQEDSAVYLCASSLLGGAHSTDTQYFGPGTRLTVL.

V usage is TRBV21-1 and J usage is TRBJ2-2. TRBV21-1 has pseudogene status. The CDR3 is 12 amino acids. Here the CDR3 reads CASPQGTGELFF.

The genes are TRBV4-3 and TRBJ2-7. The length of the CDR3 is 15 residues. Germline V gene lookup returns CDR1 LGHNA and CDR2 YSLEER. The CDR3 spells CASSQVGVGYYEQYF.

This chain uses TRBV7-9 with TRBJ1-1. Looked up from germline, CDR1 is SEHNR and CDR2 is FQNEAQ (reference sequence). This CDR3 spans 13 amino acids. Here the CDR3 reads CASSSGGGTEAFF.

The V gene is TRBV7-2, the J gene TRBJ2-1. The CDR3 covers 16 residues. Looked up from germline, CDR1 is SGHTA and CDR2 is FQGNSA. CDR3 sequence reads: CASSPEAGGPYNEQFF.

The J gene is TRBJ1-2, the V gene TRBV9. The CDR3 runs to 14 residues. Germline lookup yields CDR1 SGDLS and CDR2 YYNGEE. The CDR3: CASSAHKTNYGYTF.

The chain combines TRBV5-1 with TRBJ2-1. The germline CDR1 and CDR2 sequences are SGHRS and YFSETQ. The CDR3 totals 16 residues. The chain's CDR3 is CASSTTPSGTYNEQFF.

The rearrangement joins TRBV12-3 or TRBV12-4 to TRBJ2-1; TCRdb picks TRBD2, but there is no DNA to check that call. CDR3 length: 15 amino acids. CDR3 amino acids: CASRELAGAANEQFF.

The chain joins TRBV12-3 or TRBV12-4 to TRBJ1-1. The CDR3 covers 15 residues. CDR3 loop: CASSFGRWMNTEAFF.

J is TRBJ1-5 and V is TRBV12-3 or TRBV12-4; without DNA, the TCRdb call of TRBD1 cannot be checked. The CDR3 is 14 amino acids. CDR3 residues: CASSFGQNNQPQHF.

This chain joins TRBV25-1 and TRBJ2-1; the D gene TCRdb calls, TRBD2, cannot be checked with no DNA. Germline CDR1 is MGHDK and CDR2 is SYGVNS. The CDR3 is 13 amino acids. The CDR3 reads CASSGSPSGVGFF.

This chain uses TRBV12-3 or TRBV12-4 with TRBJ1-4; the TCRdb D gene call, TRBD1, has no DNA to confirm it. The length of the CDR3 is 13 residues. CDR3 residues: CASSHLGDEKLFF.

The V call is TRBV7-2, the J call TRBJ2-4; the TRBD2 assignment by TCRdb is unverifiable without DNA. The CDR3 contains 14 residues. The germline gives CDR1 SGHTA, CDR2 FQGNSA. The CDR3 region is CASSLRDYRNIQYF.

This chain links TRBV3-1 with TRBJ2-1; there is no DNA to check the TCRdb D call of TRBD2. The CDR3 totals 17 residues. In germline, CDR1 is LGHDT, CDR2 YNNKEL (reference sequence). Here the CDR3 reads CASSQGELAASYNEQFF.

The chain joins TRBV7-6 to TRBJ2-3. Per the germline V gene, CDR1 is SGHVS and CDR2 is FNYEAQ. This CDR3 has 13 amino acids. CDR3 sequence: CASSAYTTDTQYF.

The chain recombines TRBV19 with TRBJ2-1. Germline V CDR1 and CDR2: LNHDA, SQIVND (reference sequence). This CDR3 spans 16 amino acids. Here the CDR3 reads CASSIVRGSSYNEQFF.

The chain uses TRBV28 and TRBJ2-7; TCRdb's assignment of TRBD1 cannot be checked, as there is no DNA. This CDR3 has 16 amino acids. The germline gives CDR1 MDHEN, CDR2 SYDVKM. The CDR3 protein is CASSFKGGGSRYEQYF.

The chain combines TRBV12-3 or TRBV12-4 with TRBJ2-5; TCRdb returns TRBD1, unconfirmable since there is no DNA. This CDR3 spans 15 amino acids. The CDR3 reads CASSLPDRGQETQYF.